This note documents a single T cell receptor beta chain sequence. Its antigen is undetermined. Next came a second PCR, run for about 7 to 11 cycles, which used a sample-barcoded 5' primer along with a J-beta primer mix. MiXCR, applied by TCRdb to the 5' RACE reads, yields one record per CDR3 protein. The table lists more than 650,000 distinct CDR3 sequences, about 20% of them singletons. The sample is drawn from a study of blood T cells in healthy people across ages. Study-wide results and limits: With naive T cell percentage, TCR beta diversity showed a strong correlation. Significant beta diversity loss was already apparent by age roughly 43, declining roughly linearly. Donors of long life had a larger count of naive CD4+ cells and greater diversity than aged donors.

This CDR3 contains 17 residues. J lost 6 bases, V lost 3 bases, and 16 bases had no gene match. In germline, CDR1 is DFQATT, CDR2 SNEGSKA (reference sequence). Sequencing was done on a sample of blood. The chain joins TRBV20-1 to TRBJ1-2, with 10 bases aligning to TRBD1. The clonotype originates from a man in his 70s in good health. CDR3 residues: CSASPTGGALGKHGYTF. The CDR3 bases are TGCAGTGCTAGCCCGACAGGGGGCGCGTTAGGGAAACATGGCTACACCTTC.